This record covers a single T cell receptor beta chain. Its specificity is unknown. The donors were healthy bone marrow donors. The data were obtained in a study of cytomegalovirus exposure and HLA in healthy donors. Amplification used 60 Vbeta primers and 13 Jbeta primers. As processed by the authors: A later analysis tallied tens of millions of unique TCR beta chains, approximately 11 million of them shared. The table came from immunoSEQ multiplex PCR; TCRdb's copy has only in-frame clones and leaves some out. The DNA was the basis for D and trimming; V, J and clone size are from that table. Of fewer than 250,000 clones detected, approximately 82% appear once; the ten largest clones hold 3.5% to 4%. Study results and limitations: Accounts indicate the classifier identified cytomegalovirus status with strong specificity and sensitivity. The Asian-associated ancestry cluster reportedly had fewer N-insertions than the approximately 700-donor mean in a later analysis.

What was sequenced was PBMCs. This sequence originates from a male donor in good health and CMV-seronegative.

The CDR3 nucleotides read TGTGCCAGCAGTTATTCACTTCAGGCACAGGGGCAGCCCCAGCATTTT. Translated: CASSYSLQAQGQPQHF. This rearrangement joins TRBV6-5 to TRBJ1-5; 7 bases line up with TRBD1. CDR3 length equals 16 residues. Losses at the gene ends were 3 bases for V and 7 bases for J; bases not matched to a gene: 12. The V gene's germline CDR1 is MNHEY and CDR2 SVGAGI.